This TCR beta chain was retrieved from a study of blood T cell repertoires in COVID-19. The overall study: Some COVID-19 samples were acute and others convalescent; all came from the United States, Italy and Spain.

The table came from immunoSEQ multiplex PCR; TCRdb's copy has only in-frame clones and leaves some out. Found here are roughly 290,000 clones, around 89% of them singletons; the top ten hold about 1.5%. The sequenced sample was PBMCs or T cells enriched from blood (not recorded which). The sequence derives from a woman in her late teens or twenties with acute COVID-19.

CDR3 in DNA: TGCAGCGTTTTAGGACTAGCGGTAAAAGAGACCCAGTACTTC. Its protein product is CSVLGLAVKETQYF. The chain carries TRBV29-1 and TRBJ2-5, with 10 bases matching TRBD2. V lost 5 bases, J lost 3 bases, and 6 bases stayed unmatched. The CDR3 loop spans 14 amino acids. Germline CDR1 SQVTM, CDR2 ANQGSEA.